Each of the 27 T cell receptor beta chains below was sequenced from the same sample in a study of cytomegalovirus exposure and HLA in healthy donors. PCR was performed using 60 Vbeta and 13 Jbeta primers. Clones were read by immunoSEQ multiplex PCR, and TCRdb kept only the in-frame ones, dropping some. The sample comprises 150,000 to 200,000 clones, around 81% of which are singletons, and less than 2% rests with the top ten. Sequences were obtained from PBMCs. These receptors all come from a man aged 18 to 29 in good health and CMV-seronegative.

The gene calls are TRBV6-5 and TRBJ1-4, with 8 bases identical to TRBD1. The CDR3 totals 13 residues. Germline assignment: CDR1 MNHEY and CDR2 SVGAGI. J gave up 13 bases and V 5 bases, and 9 bases lay outside the gene matches. Here the CDR3 reads CASSASTGVRLFF. The CDR3 DNA reads as TGTGCCAGCAGTGCCTCGACAGGGGTGAGACTGTTTTTT.

DNA of the CDR3: TGTGCCAGCAGCCCTAGCGTATACAATGGGGAGCAGTTCTTC. It codes for CASSPSVYNGEQFF. This chain links TRBV6-5 with TRBJ2-1; D possibly corresponds to TRBD2 (6 bases). Germline values: CDR1 MNHEY, CDR2 SVGAGI. V was cut by 6 bases and J by 10 bases, with 19 bases left in between. The CDR3 runs 14 residues.

The chain links TRBV4-3 to TRBJ2-3, with TRBD2 matching 11 bases. J was trimmed by 4 bases and V by 0 bases; bases with no gene match: 6. This CDR3 contains 17 residues. The germline gives CDR1 LGHNA, CDR2 YSLEER. The CDR3 spells CASSQEGGTSGADTQYF. Written as DNA, the CDR3 is TGCGCCAGCAGCCAAGAAGGAGGGACTAGCGGCGCAGATACGCAGTATTTT.

The chain carries TRBV19 and TRBJ1-1, with D possibly being TRBD1 (6 bases). CDR1 is LNHDA, CDR2 SQIVND, per germline (reference sequence). This CDR3 contains 17 residues. Deletions cut 1 base from V and 0 bases from J, with 15 bases between. The CDR3 region is CASSIGAGANMNTEAFF. The CDR3 bases are TGTGCCAGTAGTATAGGGGCAGGGGCAAATATGAACACTGAAGCTTTCTTT.

The CDR3: CASSRQGLSNQPQHF. As DNA, the CDR3 is TGTGCCAGCAGCCGACAGGGGTTATCCAATCAGCCCCAGCATTTT. This chain uses TRBV2 with TRBJ1-5, with TRBD1 matching over 8 bases. Germline-derived CDR1 and CDR2 are SNHLY and FYNNEI. The CDR3 is 15 amino acids. The trim removed 6 bases at V and 3 bases at J, leaving 7 bases unmatched.

The chain recombines TRBV7-9 with TRBJ1-2; 8 bases are a match to TRBD1. Germline trimming cut 1 base from V and 2 bases from J; bases unmatched to any gene: 12. The CDR3 consists of 18 residues. Germline V gene sequence: CDR1 SEHNR, CDR2 FQNEAQ (reference sequence). CDR3 nucleotide sequence: TGTGCCAGCAGCTTAGGGGGACAGGTTTCGCGGCGCAACTATGGCTACACCTTC. Translated, it gives CASSLGGQVSRRNYGYTF.

The chain links TRBV18 to TRBJ2-7; weak D call: TRBD2 (6 bases). The CDR3 contains 16 residues. The germline V gene encodes CDR1 KGHSH and CDR2 LQKENI. V gave up 3 bases and J gave up 2 bases, with 17 bases separating them. The CDR3: CASSPGRGFEAYEQYF. DNA of the CDR3: TGTGCCAGCTCACCCGGTCGGGGGTTCGAGGCCTACGAGCAGTACTTC.

The chain is built from TRBV19 and TRBJ1-1; D possibly corresponds to TRBD1 (6 bases). The CDR3 contains 13 residues. The V gene's germline CDR1 is LNHDA and CDR2 SQIVND (reference sequence). The V end was cut by 4 bases, the J end by 5 bases, with 11 bases between. CDR3 region: CASSNRERTEAFF. The CDR3 nucleotides are TGTGCCAGTAGTAACAGGGAGAGAACTGAAGCTTTCTTT.

The rearrangement uses TRBV7-2 and TRBJ2-5; the match to TRBD2 covers 7 bases. V was clipped by 3 bases and J by 5 bases; unmatched bases: 6. The CDR3 loop spans 14 amino acids. Germline CDR1 SGHTA, CDR2 FQGNSA. The CDR3 is CASSFAGASETQYF. CDR3 sequence (DNA): TGTGCCAGCAGCTTTGCGGGAGCGTCTGAGACCCAGTACTTC. The full variable domain, its missing parts supplied by reference TRBV7-2 and TRBJ2-5, is GAGVSQSPSNKVTEKGKDVELRCDPISGHTALYWYRQSLGQGLEFLIYFQGNSAPDKSGLPSDRFSAERTGGSVSTLTIQRTQQEDSAVYLCASSFAGASETQYFGPGTRLLVL.

The CDR3 sequence: CASSQNRWTGGFPDTQYF. CDR3 nucleotides: TGTGCCAGCAGCCAGAATAGATGGACAGGGGGCTTCCCAGATACGCAGTATTTT. The J gene is TRBJ2-3, the V gene TRBV9, with 11 bases identical to TRBD1. Looked up from germline, CDR1 is SGDLS and CDR2 is YYNGEE. Trimming took 4 bases from V and 4 from J; bases not matched to a gene: 14. The CDR3 loop spans 18 amino acids.

The chain is built from TRBV5-8 and TRBJ2-7; 7 bases agree with TRBD2. Germline values: CDR1 SGHTS, CDR2 YDEGEE. Trimming at V came to 5 bases and at J to 2 bases, leaving 7 bases not matched to a gene. The CDR3 is made up of 14 amino acids. The CDR3 here is CASSSGTTTYEQYF. CDR3 sequence (DNA): TGTGCCAGCAGTTCCGGGACTACTACCTACGAGCAGTACTTC.

The DNA of the CDR3 is TGTGCCAGCAGCGCGAGGACTAGCGGGGTAAGCGAGCAGTACTTC. Translated: CASSARTSGVSEQYF. The genes are TRBV9 and TRBJ2-7, with 12 bases aligning to TRBD2. The junction had 7 bases not matched to a gene; V was cut back by 3 bases and J by 6 bases. Germline assignment: CDR1 SGDLS and CDR2 YYNGEE. This CDR3 is built from 15 residues.

The chain has TRBV19 and TRBJ2-3; TRBD1 matches at 9 bases. Unmatched junction bases numbered 4, after V lost 5 bases and J lost 4 bases. CDR3 size: 14 residues. Per the germline V gene, CDR1 is LNHDA and CDR2 is SQIVND (reference sequence). CDR3 in DNA: TGTGCCAGTAGTGACAGGGGGTCGGCAGATACGCAGTATTTT. Its translation: CASSDRGSADTQYF.

The chain couples TRBV9 to TRBJ1-2, with D unresolved. Germline CDR1 is SGDLS and CDR2 is YYNGEE. The V end was cut by 4 bases, the J end by 7 bases, with 11 bases between. CDR3 length: 12 amino acids. CDR3 protein: CASSLGEGGYTF. The CDR3 DNA follows: TGTGCCAGCAGCCTCGGGGAGGGTGGCTACACCTTC.

The chain employs TRBV4-1 and TRBJ1-2; 10 bases match TRBD1. CDR1 is MGHRA, CDR2 YSYEKL, per germline. V was clipped by 1 base and J by 7 bases; unmatched bases: 6. The CDR3 runs 15 residues. CDR3 residues: CASSQVGTGVFGYTF. CDR3 sequence (DNA): TGCGCCAGCAGCCAAGTAGGGACAGGGGTTTTTGGCTACACCTTC.

This CDR3 reads CSVVGRVSSYEQYF. CDR3 sequence (DNA): TGCAGCGTTGTAGGCAGGGTTTCCTCCTACGAGCAGTACTTC. V is TRBV29-1 and J is TRBJ2-7; D is perhaps TRBD1 (5 bases). Trimming cost V 4 bases and J 0 bases, with 13 bases left between them. Per germline, CDR1 SQVTM and CDR2 ANQGSEA. There are 14 residues in the CDR3.

A few counts support this clone. This chain connects TRBV9 to TRBJ2-2, with 10 nucleotides matching TRBD2. The J segment lost 5 bases and the V segment lost 4 bases, leaving 5 bases of the junction unmatched. CDR3 length equals 15 residues. The germline CDR1 and CDR2 sequences are SGDLS and YYNGEE. The DNA for the CDR3 is TGTGCCAGCAGCATCAGCGGGAGGGGGACCGGGGAGCTGTTTTTT. Its translation: CASSISGRGTGELFF. The variable domain in full, completed from reference TRBV9 and TRBJ2-2, reads DSGVTQTPKHLITATGQRVTLRCSPRSGDLSVYWYQQSLDQGLQFLIQYYNGEERAKGNILERFSAQQFPDLHSELNLSSLELGDSALYFCASSISGRGTGELFFGEGSRLTVL.

This clone was picked up a small number of times. The chain couples TRBV29-1 to TRBJ2-2, with D possibly matching TRBD1 (6 bases). Trimming shortened V by 3 bases and J by 0 bases, and 8 bases separated the two germline ends. Germline V gene sequence: CDR1 SQVTM, CDR2 ANQGSEA. The CDR3 sequence is 14 residues long. DNA for the CDR3: TGCAGCGTTGACCAGGGGACGAACACCGGGGAGCTGTTTTTT. Translating gives CSVDQGTNTGELFF.

The gene calls are TRBV18 and TRBJ2-5, with 8 positions matching TRBD1. The CDR3 sequence is 14 residues long. Germline V gene data show CDR1 as KGHSH and CDR2 as LQKENI. J lost 8 bases, V lost 1 base, and 6 bases had no gene match. CDR3 in DNA: TGTGCCAGCTCACCACGGAACAGGGGGGACACCCAGTACTTC. Its translation is CASSPRNRGDTQYF.

The gene calls are TRBV18 and TRBJ2-3; 9 bases are shared with TRBD1. The ends lost 3 bases at V and 4 bases at J; junction bases unmatched: 5. The CDR3 spans 15 residues. The germline V gene has CDR1 KGHSH and CDR2 LQKENI. In DNA form, the CDR3 reads TGTGCCAGCTCACCCTTCGGGACAGGGTCAGATACGCAGTATTTT. Amino acid sequence: CASSPFGTGSDTQYF.

The rearrangement joins TRBV6-5 to TRBJ2-2, with D maybe TRBD1 (6 bases). CDR1 and CDR2 from the germline V gene are MNHEY and SVGAGI. V lost 0 bases and J lost 3, with 11 bases in between. The CDR3 runs 16 residues. For the CDR3, the DNA is TGTGCCAGCAGTTACTCAAGGGGACAAGACACCGGGGAGCTGTTTTTT. Its translation is CASSYSRGQDTGELFF.

The CDR3 DNA sequence: TGTGCCAGTAGGCCGGCGGGACTAGCGGGAGTTCGGGGCTACAATGAGCAGTTCTTC. Protein sequence: CASRPAGLAGVRGYNEQFF. The gene calls are TRBV19 and TRBJ2-1; 14 bases line up with TRBD2. Trimming at V came to 6 bases and at J to 3 bases, leaving 13 bases not matched to a gene. The germline CDR1 and CDR2 sequences are LNHDA and SQIVND (reference sequence). CDR3 length: 19 residues.

V usage is TRBV6-5 and J usage is TRBJ1-2; D unresolved. The V gene lost 2 bases and the J gene lost 3 bases, with 7 bases spanning the gap. CDR1 is MNHEY and CDR2 is SVGAGI in the germline V gene. The CDR3 covers 13 residues. CDR3: CASSYGPDYGYTF. Written as DNA, the CDR3 is TGTGCCAGCAGTTACGGGCCCGACTATGGCTACACCTTC.

The J gene is TRBJ2-5, the V gene TRBV25-1, with TRBD2 identical over 13 bases. The CDR3 is made up of 15 amino acids. The V gene end was trimmed by 4 bases and the J gene end by 5 bases; junction bases not matched to a gene: 4. CDR1 is MGHDK, CDR2 SYGVNS, per germline. The CDR3 spells CASSGTSGRQETQYF. CDR3 sequence (DNA): TGTGCCAGCAGTGGGACTAGCGGGAGACAGGAGACCCAGTACTTC.

This clone appeared once. This chain connects TRBV10-1 to TRBJ1-4; 8 nucleotides align to TRBD1. Germline CDR1 reads WNHNN; CDR2 reads SYGVQD (reference sequence). The CDR3 loop spans 15 amino acids. The trim removed 3 bases at V and 5 bases at J, leaving 5 bases unmatched. CDR3 loop: CASSETGGKNEKLFF. For the CDR3, the DNA is TGCGCCAGCAGTGAAACAGGGGGAAAGAATGAAAAACTGTTTTTT.

The chain is built from TRBV30 and TRBJ1-2; D perhaps matches TRBD1 (5 bases). V was clipped by 1 base and J by 8 bases, with 23 bases between them. Germline CDR1 GTSNPN, CDR2 SVGIG (reference sequence). The CDR3 loop spans 16 amino acids. The CDR3 DNA follows: TGTGCCTGGAGTGCCCCTAGGTTGCGCAGGGCGAACGGCTACACCTTC. Protein sequence: CAWSAPRLRRANGYTF.

The genes are TRBV28 and TRBJ1-5, with a weak D call TRBD1 (5 bases). Germline CDR1 and CDR2: MDHEN and SYDVKM. V lost 6 bases and J 0 bases, leaving 18 bases between the germline ends. The length of the CDR3 is 17 residues. The CDR3: CASRGTDSTYSNQPQHF. The CDR3 bases are TGTGCCAGCAGGGGAACTGACAGCACGTATAGCAATCAGCCCCAGCATTTT.